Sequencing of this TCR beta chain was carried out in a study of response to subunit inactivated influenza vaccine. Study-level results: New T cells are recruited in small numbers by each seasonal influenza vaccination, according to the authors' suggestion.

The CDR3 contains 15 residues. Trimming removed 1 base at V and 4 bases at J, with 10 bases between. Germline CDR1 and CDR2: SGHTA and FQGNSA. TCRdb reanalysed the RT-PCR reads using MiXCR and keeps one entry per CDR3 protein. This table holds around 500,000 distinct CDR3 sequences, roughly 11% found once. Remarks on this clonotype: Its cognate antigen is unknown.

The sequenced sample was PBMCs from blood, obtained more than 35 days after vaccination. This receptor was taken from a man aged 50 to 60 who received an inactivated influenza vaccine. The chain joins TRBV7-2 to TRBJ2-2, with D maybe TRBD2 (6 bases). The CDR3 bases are TGTGCCAGCAGCTTAGAGGAACTAGCCACCGGGGAGCTGTTTTTT. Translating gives CASSLEELATGELFF.